This record concerns one T cell receptor beta chain sequence. The CDR3 sequence is 13 residues long. Germline trimming cut 4 bases from V and 7 bases from J; bases unmatched to any gene: 5. CDR1 and CDR2 (germline): MRHNA, SNTAGT. The source of the sample is a study of blood T cell repertoires in COVID-19. Cohort 3 donors were reported recovered after two negative PCRs, clearance, or symptom resolution. As processed by the authors: Estimates of nucleated cell counts were drawn from the amplification of reference gene primers. Method: immunoSEQ multiplex PCR; TCRdb's copy keeps in-frame clones and lacks some. The D gene and trimming were derived from the DNA, and the V and J assignments and clone size from that table. This table holds a few hundred thousand clones, 80% to 90% found once.

This sequence was found in a man aged 25 to 40 who had recovered from COVID-19. Specimen: PBMCs or T cells enriched from blood (not recorded which). The chain links TRBV6-4 to TRBJ1-1, with TRBD1 identical over 8 bases. The CDR3 nucleotides are TGTGCCAGCAGTGTATCCAGGGGGCGTGAAGCTTTCTTT. Translating it yields CASSVSRGREAFF.